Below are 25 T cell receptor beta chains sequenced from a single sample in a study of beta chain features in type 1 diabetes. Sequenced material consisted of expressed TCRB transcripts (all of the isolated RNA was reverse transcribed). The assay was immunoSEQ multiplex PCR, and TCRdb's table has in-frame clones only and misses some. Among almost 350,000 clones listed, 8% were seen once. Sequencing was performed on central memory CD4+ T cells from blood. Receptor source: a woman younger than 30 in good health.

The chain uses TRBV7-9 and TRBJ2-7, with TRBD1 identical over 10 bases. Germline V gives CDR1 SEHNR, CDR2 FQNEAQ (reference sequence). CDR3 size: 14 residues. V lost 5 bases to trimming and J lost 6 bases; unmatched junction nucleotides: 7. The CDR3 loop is CASSPGTGVSEQYF. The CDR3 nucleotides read TGTGCCAGCAGCCCCGGGACAGGGGTTAGCGAGCAGTACTTC.

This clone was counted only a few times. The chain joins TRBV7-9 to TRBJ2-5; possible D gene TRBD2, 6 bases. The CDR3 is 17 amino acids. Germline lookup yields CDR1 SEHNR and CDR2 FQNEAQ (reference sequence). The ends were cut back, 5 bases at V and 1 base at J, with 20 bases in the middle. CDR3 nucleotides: TGTGCCAGCAGCCCAGGCGCGGGGAGCGGTGTCCAAGAGACCCAGTACTTC. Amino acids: CASSPGAGSGVQETQYF.

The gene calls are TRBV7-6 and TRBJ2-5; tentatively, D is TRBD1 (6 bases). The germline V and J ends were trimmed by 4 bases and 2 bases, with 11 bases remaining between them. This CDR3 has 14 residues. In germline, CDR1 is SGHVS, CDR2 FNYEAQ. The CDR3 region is CASSSGQKQETQYF. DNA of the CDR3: TGTGCCAGCAGCTCCGGACAGAAACAAGAGACCCAGTACTTC.

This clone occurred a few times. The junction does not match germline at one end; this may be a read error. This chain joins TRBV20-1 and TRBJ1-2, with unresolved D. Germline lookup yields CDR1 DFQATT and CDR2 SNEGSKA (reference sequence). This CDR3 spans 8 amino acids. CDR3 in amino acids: CSAPDGDF. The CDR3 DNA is TGCAGTGCTCCCGACGGGGACTTC.

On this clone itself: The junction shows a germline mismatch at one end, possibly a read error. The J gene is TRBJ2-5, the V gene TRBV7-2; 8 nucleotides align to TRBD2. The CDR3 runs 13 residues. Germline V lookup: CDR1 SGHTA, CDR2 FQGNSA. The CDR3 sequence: CASNLSGGETQYF. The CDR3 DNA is TGTGCCAGCAACTTAAGCGGGGGAGAGACCCAGTACTTC.

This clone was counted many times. The CDR3 region is CASSQGLEDEQFF. The CDR3 DNA is TGCGCCAGCAGCCAAGGACTAGAGGATGAGCAGTTCTTC. The J gene is TRBJ2-1, the V gene TRBV4-3; TRBD2 might be the D (6 bases). Trimming removed 1 base from V and 8 bases from J, with 9 bases in between. From germline, CDR1 is LGHNA and CDR2 YSLEER. The CDR3 spans 13 residues.

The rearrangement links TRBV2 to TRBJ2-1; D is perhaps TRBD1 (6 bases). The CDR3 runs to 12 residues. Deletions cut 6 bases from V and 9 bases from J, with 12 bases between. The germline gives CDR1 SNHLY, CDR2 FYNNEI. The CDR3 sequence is CASRVVGGEQFF. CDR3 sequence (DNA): TGTGCCAGCAGGGTCGTAGGGGGTGAGCAGTTCTTC. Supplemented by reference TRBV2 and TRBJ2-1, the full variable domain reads EPEVTQTPSHQVTQMGQEVILRCVPISNHLYFYWYRQILGQKVEFLVSFYNNEISEKSEIFDDQFSVERPDGSNFTLKIRSTKLEDSAMYFCASRVVGGEQFFGPGTRLTVL.

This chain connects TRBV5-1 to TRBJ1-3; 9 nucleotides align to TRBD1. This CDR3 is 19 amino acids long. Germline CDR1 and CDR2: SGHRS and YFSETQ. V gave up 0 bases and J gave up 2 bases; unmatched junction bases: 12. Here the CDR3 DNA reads TGCGCCAGCAGCTTGGACCCGGGACAGGGTGTTATTGCTGGAAACACCATATATTTT. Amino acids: CASSLDPGQGVIAGNTIYF.

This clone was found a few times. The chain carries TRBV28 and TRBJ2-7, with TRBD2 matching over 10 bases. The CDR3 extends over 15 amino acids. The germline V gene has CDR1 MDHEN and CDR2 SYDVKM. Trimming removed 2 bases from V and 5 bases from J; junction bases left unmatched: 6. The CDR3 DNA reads TGTGCCAGCAGTTTAAGTTCTAGCGGGAGAAACGAGCAGTACTTC. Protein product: CASSLSSSGRNEQYF.

This CDR3 is CASSLCQEGAQVPNTGELFF. CDR3 in DNA: TGTGCCAGCAGTTTATGTCAGGAGGGAGCCCAAGTGCCAAACACCGGGGAGCTGTTTTTT. The chain employs TRBV27 and TRBJ2-2; D may be TRBD2 (6 bases). Germline lookup yields CDR1 MNHEY and CDR2 SMNVEV (reference sequence). V dropped 1 base and J dropped 2 bases, with 23 bases sitting between them. The CDR3 sequence is 20 residues long.

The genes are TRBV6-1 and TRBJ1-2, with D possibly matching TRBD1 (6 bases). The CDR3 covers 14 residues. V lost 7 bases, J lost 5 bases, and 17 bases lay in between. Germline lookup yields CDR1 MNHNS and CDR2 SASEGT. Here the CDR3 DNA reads TGTGCCAGCATAAAAACACAGGGCTCGTATGGCTACACCTTC. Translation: CASIKTQGSYGYTF.

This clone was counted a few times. The CDR3 reads CASSFGGTAWEQYF. The CDR3 coding sequence is TGTGCCAGCAGTTTTGGGGGGACGGCGTGGGAGCAGTACTTC. This chain links TRBV28 with TRBJ2-7; a possible D gene is TRBD2 (6 bases). V was clipped by 3 bases and J by 7 bases, with 16 bases between them. Germline V gives CDR1 MDHEN, CDR2 SYDVKM. The length of the CDR3 is 14 residues.

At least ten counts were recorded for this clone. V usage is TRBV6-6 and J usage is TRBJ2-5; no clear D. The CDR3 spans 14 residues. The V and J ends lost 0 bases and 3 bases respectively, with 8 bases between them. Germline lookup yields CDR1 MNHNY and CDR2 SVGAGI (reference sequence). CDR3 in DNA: TGTGCCAGCAGTTACTCAGTTATTAAAGAGACCCAGTACTTC. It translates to CASSYSVIKETQYF.

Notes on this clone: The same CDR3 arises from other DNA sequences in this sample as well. CDR3 sequence: CASSFVRGNTEAFF. The CDR3 nucleotides read TGTGCCAGCAGTTTTGTTCGAGGGAACACTGAAGCTTTCTTT. The chain recombines TRBV28 with TRBJ1-1; D ambiguous. The V end lost 3 bases, the J end lost 1 base, and 9 bases lay between the germline ends. Per the germline V gene, CDR1 is MDHEN and CDR2 is SYDVKM. The CDR3 covers 14 residues.

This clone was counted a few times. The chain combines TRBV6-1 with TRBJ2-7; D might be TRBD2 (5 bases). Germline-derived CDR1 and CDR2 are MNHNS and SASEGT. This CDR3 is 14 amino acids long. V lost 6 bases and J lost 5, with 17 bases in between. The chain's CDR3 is CASREAAQLNEQYF. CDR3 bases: TGTGCCAGCAGGGAGGCAGCGCAGTTAAACGAGCAGTACTTC.

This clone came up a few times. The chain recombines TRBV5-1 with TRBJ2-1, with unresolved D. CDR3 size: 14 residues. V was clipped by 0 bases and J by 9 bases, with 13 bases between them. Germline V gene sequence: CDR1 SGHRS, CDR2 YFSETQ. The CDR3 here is CASSLARVDLEQFF. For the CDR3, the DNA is TGCGCCAGCAGCTTGGCCAGAGTCGATCTTGAGCAGTTCTTC.

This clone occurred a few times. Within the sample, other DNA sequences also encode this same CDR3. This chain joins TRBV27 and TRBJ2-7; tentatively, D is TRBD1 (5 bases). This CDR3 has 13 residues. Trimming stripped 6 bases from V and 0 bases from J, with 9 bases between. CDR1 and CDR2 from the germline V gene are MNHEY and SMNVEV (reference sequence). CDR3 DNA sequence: TGTGCCAGCAGGGGGCAGCGCTCCTACGAGCAGTACTTC. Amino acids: CASRGQRSYEQYF.

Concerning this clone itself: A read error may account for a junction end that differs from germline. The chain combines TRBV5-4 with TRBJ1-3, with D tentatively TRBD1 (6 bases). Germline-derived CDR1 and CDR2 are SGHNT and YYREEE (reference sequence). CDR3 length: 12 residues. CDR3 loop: CASSLGGGRVHF. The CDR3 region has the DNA TGTGCCAGCAGCTTAGGAGGGGGTAGGGTACATTTT.

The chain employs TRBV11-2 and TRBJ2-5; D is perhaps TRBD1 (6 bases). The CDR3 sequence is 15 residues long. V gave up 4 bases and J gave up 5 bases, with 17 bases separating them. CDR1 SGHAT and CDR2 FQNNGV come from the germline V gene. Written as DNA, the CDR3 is TGTGCCAGCAGCTCGGGACAATTGTTTCTTGAGACCCAGTACTTC. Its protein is CASSSGQLFLETQYF. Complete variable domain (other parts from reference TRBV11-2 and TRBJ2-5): EAGVAQSPRYKIIEKRQSVAFWCNPISGHATLYWYQQILGQGPKLLIQFQNNGVVDDSQLPKDRFSAERLKGVDSTLKIQPAKLEDSAVYLCASSSGQLFLETQYFGPGTRLLVL.

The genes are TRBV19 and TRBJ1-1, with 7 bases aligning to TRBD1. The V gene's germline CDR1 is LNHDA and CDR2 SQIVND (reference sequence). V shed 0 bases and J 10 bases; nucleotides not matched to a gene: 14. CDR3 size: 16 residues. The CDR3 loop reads CASSIDPELRGVRAFF. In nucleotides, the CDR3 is TGTGCCAGTAGTATAGACCCCGAGCTCAGGGGGGTGCGAGCTTTCTTT.

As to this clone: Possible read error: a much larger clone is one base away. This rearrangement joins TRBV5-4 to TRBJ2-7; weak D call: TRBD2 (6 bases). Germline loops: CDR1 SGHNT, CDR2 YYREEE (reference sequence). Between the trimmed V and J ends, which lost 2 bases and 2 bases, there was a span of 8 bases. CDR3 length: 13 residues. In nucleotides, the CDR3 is TGTGCCAGCAGCTTCGCGGGAACCTACGAGCAGTACTTC. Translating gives CASSFAGTYEQYF. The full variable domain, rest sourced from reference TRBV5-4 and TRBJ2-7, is ETGVTQSPTHLIKTRGQQVTLRCSSQSGHNTVSWYQQALGQGPQFIFQYYREEENGRGNFPPRFSGLQFPNYSSELNVNALELDDSALYLCASSFAGTYEQYFGPGTRLTVT.

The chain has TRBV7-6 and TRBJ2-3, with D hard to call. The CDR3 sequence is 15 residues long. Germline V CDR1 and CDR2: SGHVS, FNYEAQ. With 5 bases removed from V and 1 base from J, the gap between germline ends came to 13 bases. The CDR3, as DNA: TGTGCCAGCAGCCGTCAGTTCCCCGGCACAGATACGCAGTATTTT. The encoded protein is CASSRQFPGTDTQYF.

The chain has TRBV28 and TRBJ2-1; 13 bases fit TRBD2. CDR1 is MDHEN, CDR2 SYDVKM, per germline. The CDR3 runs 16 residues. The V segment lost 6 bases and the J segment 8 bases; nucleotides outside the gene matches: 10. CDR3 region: CASSKPGLAGRHEQFF. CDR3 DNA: TGTGCCAGCAGCAAACCGGGACTAGCGGGAAGGCATGAGCAGTTCTTC.

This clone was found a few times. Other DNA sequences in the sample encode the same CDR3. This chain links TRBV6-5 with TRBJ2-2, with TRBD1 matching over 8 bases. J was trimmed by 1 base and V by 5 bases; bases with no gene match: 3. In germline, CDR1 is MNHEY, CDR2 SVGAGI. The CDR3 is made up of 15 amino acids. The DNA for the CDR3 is TGTGCCAGCAGTAGGGACAGGAGGAACACCGGGGAGCTGTTTTTT. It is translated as CASSRDRRNTGELFF.

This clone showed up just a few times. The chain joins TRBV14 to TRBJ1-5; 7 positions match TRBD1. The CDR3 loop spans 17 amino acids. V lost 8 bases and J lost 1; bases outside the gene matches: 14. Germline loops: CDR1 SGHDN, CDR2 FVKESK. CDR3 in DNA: TGTGCCAGCGTGGAACAGGGGAAGGGAGCAAGCAATCAGCCCCAGCATTTT. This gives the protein CASVEQGKGASNQPQHF.